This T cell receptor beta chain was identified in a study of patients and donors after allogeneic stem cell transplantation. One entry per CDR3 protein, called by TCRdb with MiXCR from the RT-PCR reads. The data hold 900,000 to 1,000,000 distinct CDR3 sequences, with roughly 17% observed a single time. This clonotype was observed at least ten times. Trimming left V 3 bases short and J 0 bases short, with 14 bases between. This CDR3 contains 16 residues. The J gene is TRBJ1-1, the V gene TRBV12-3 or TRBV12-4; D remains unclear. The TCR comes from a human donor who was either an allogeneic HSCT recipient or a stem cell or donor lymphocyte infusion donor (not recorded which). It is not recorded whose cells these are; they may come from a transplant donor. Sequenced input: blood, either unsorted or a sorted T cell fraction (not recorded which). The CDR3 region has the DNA TGTGCCAGCAGTTTGAGTCGAAGTGTTGTGAACACTGAAGCTTTCTTT. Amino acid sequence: CASSLSRSVVNTEAFF.